The T cell receptor beta chain described here comes from a study of T cell changes during pregnancy in multiple sclerosis. The protocol was immunoSEQ multiplex PCR, while the TCRdb copy is restricted to in-frame clones and leaves out a portion. The sample consists of around 61,000 clones, around nine tenths of them appearing once. The clonotype originates from a female donor in good health, enrolled as a control in a pregnancy study. Sample: peripheral blood, taken in the third trimester of pregnancy.

The CDR3, as DNA: TGTGCCAGCAGCTTAGACAGGGAGGGGCAAAAGACCCAGTACTTC. Translating it yields CASSLDREGQKTQYF. The chain employs TRBV7-9 and TRBJ2-5; tentatively, D is TRBD2 (7 bases). The ends were cut back, 1 base at V and 6 bases at J, with 15 bases in the middle. Germline CDR1 reads SEHNR; CDR2 reads FQNEAQ (reference sequence). The CDR3 contains 15 residues.